The 7 T cell receptor beta chains below all came from one sample that was sequenced in a study of cytomegalovirus exposure and HLA in healthy donors. With 60 Vbeta and 13 Jbeta primers, the PCR was carried out. This table comes from immunoSEQ multiplex PCR, and its TCRdb copy is limited to in-frame clones, with some not included. The sample includes 110,000 or so clones, 70% to 85% of them seen just once. Sequenced material: PBMCs. These receptors were obtained from a young woman in good health and CMV-seronegative.

V gene TRBV10-2 combines with J gene TRBJ1-5; D uncertain. The CDR3 spans 14 residues. Trimming cost V 0 bases and J 3 bases, with 6 bases left between them. CDR1 WSHSY and CDR2 SAAADI come from the germline V gene. The CDR3 bases are TGCGCCAGCAGTGAGTCACGGGTCAATCAGCCCCAGCATTTT. The encoded protein is CASSESRVNQPQHF.

The CDR3 sequence is CASSQDREGTSGRKITYEQYF. The CDR3 DNA follows: TGTGCCAGCAGCCAAGATAGGGAGGGGACTAGCGGGAGAAAAATTACCTACGAGCAGTACTTC. V gene TRBV4-2 combines with J gene TRBJ2-7; 14 bases are a match to TRBD2. Unmatched junction bases numbered 15, after V lost 0 bases and J lost 2 bases. Germline values: CDR1 LGHNA, CDR2 YNFKEQ. The CDR3 has 21 amino acids.

V usage is TRBV6-4 and J usage is TRBJ1-2; 10 bases are shared with TRBD1. This CDR3 region has 16 residues. Germline V lookup: CDR1 MRHNA, CDR2 SNTAGT. V lost 3 bases to trimming and J lost 3 bases; unmatched junction nucleotides: 7. Written as DNA, the CDR3 is TGTGCCAGCAGTGAAGGACAGGGGGGCAGATACTATGGCTACACCTTC. This gives the protein CASSEGQGGRYYGYTF.

This chain connects TRBV5-1 to TRBJ2-1; 9 positions match TRBD2. Germline trimming cut 5 bases from V and 4 bases from J; bases unmatched to any gene: 4. From germline, CDR1 is SGHRS and CDR2 YFSETQ. The CDR3 spans 14 residues. Here the CDR3 reads CASRSSGEYNEQFF. As DNA, the CDR3 is TGCGCCAGCAGATCTAGCGGGGAATACAATGAGCAGTTCTTC. Combining the CDR3 with reference TRBV5-1 and TRBJ2-1 gives the whole variable domain KAGVTQTPRYLIKTRGQQVTLSCSPISGHRSVSWYQQTPGQGLQFLFEYFSETQRNKGNFPGRFSGRQFSNSRSEMNVSTLELGDSALYLCASRSSGEYNEQFFGPGTRLTVL.

This clone appeared a few times. V gene TRBV6-6 combines with J gene TRBJ1-3; D is unclear. Germline CDR1 MNHNY, CDR2 SVGAGI (reference sequence). This CDR3 is 14 amino acids long. The V and J ends lost 7 bases and 4 bases respectively, with 14 bases between them. CDR3 DNA: TGTGCCAGCACCGTCGGGGAGCGGGGAAACACCATATATTTT. Its translation: CASTVGERGNTIYF.

V usage is TRBV5-1 and J usage is TRBJ2-2, with 8 bases lining up with TRBD2. This CDR3 is 16 amino acids long. Germline V gives CDR1 SGHRS, CDR2 YFSETQ. Trimming at V came to 0 bases and at J to 4 bases, leaving 5 bases not matched to a gene. The CDR3 reads CASSLVSGASTGELFF. The CDR3 DNA sequence: TGCGCCAGCAGCTTGGTTAGCGGGGCTTCCACCGGGGAGCTGTTTTTT. Complete variable domain (other parts from reference TRBV5-1 and TRBJ2-2): KAGVTQTPRYLIKTRGQQVTLSCSPISGHRSVSWYQQTPGQGLQFLFEYFSETQRNKGNFPGRFSGRQFSNSRSEMNVSTLELGDSALYLCASSLVSGASTGELFFGEGSRLTVL.

The chain carries TRBV6-6 and TRBJ1-1, with D perhaps matching TRBD1 (6 bases). Germline CDR1 is MNHNY and CDR2 is SVGAGI (reference sequence). Deletions cut 6 bases from V and 4 bases from J, with 15 bases between. This CDR3 spans 14 amino acids. The CDR3 spells CASSPHTGFTEAFF. In nucleotides, the CDR3 is TGTGCCAGCAGCCCACATACAGGGTTCACTGAAGCTTTCTTT.